The 12 T cell receptor beta chains listed next were all sequenced from one sample in a study of CD8 T cells in ankylosing spondylitis. In TCRdb, the 5' RACE reads were re-called with MiXCR into one record per CDR3 protein. This sample has more than 35,000 distinct CDR3 sequences; 2.7% occur once, and the top ten carry 4.6%. Sequencing input: blood, either unsorted or a sorted T cell fraction (not recorded which). These receptors originate from a male donor with ankylosing spondylitis or in good health (not recorded which).

This clonotype was found many times. The chain uses TRBV9 and TRBJ2-1, with 10 bases that match TRBD2. Germline V gene sequence: CDR1 SGDLS, CDR2 YYNGEE. The CDR3 is 15 amino acids. Germline trimming cut 4 bases from V and 5 bases from J; bases unmatched to any gene: 6. The CDR3 loop is CASSPSGRSNNEQFF. In DNA, the CDR3 is TGTGCCAGCAGCCCTAGCGGGAGATCTAACAATGAGCAGTTCTTC.

Ten or more counts support this clonotype. The rearrangement links TRBV9 to TRBJ2-1; D remains ambiguous. There are 14 residues in the CDR3. V was trimmed by 4 bases and J by 4 bases, leaving 12 bases between them. The germline V gene has CDR1 SGDLS and CDR2 YYNGEE. CDR3 DNA sequence: TGTGCCAGCAGCCCCGTGTCTATTTACAATGAGCAGTTCTTC. Protein: CASSPVSIYNEQFF.

This clonotype was observed many times. V gene TRBV9 combines with J gene TRBJ2-2; the D gene is possibly TRBD2 (7 bases). Trimming left V 0 bases short and J 5 bases short, with 14 bases between. Germline lookup yields CDR1 SGDLS and CDR2 YYNGEE. CDR3 length equals 16 residues. DNA of the CDR3: TGTGCCAGCAGCGTAGAAGCGGGAAGGGGGACCGGGGAGCTGTTTTTT. Translated: CASSVEAGRGTGELFF.

This clonotype was observed a few times. The CDR3 sequence: CASSGTSGANVLTF. CDR3 DNA: TGTGCCAGCAGCGGAACCTCTGGGGCCAACGTCCTGACTTTC. V usage is TRBV9 and J usage is TRBJ2-6; D not certain. V was pared by 3 bases and J by 0 bases, with 4 bases between. CDR3 length equals 14 residues. CDR1 and CDR2 (germline): SGDLS, YYNGEE.

This clonotype was detected many times. This chain connects TRBV9 to TRBJ2-3; the D call may be TRBD1 or TRBD2 (5 bases each). The CDR3 is 16 amino acids. CDR1 SGDLS and CDR2 YYNGEE come from the germline V gene. With 3 bases removed from V and 1 base from J, the gap between germline ends came to 15 bases. CDR3 region: CASSADTPGGTDTQYF. CDR3 sequence (DNA): TGTGCCAGCAGCGCGGACACCCCCGGGGGCACAGATACGCAGTATTTT. Full variable domain (remainder filled in from reference TRBV9 and TRBJ2-3): DSGVTQTPKHLITATGQRVTLRCSPRSGDLSVYWYQQSLDQGLQFLIQYYNGEERAKGNILERFSAQQFPDLHSELNLSSLELGDSALYFCASSADTPGGTDTQYFGPGTRLTVL.

This clonotype appeared many times. V and J are TRBV9 and TRBJ1-3; D unresolved. Germline CDR1 is SGDLS and CDR2 is YYNGEE. This CDR3 spans 16 amino acids. Trimming removed 1 base at V and 0 bases at J, with 11 bases between. Here the CDR3 reads CASSVSAGRSGNTIYF. The CDR3 nucleotides read TGTGCCAGCAGCGTATCAGCAGGACGCTCTGGAAACACCATATATTTT.

The chain uses TRBV9 and TRBJ2-5; 8 bases line up with TRBD1. CDR3 length equals 13 residues. CDR1 is SGDLS and CDR2 is YYNGEE in the germline V gene. Trimming took 3 bases from V and 7 from J; bases not matched to a gene: 5. CDR3 coding DNA: TGTGCCAGCAGCGGCCGCACAGGGGGGACCCAGTACTTC. It specifies CASSGRTGGTQYF.

This clonotype was seen ten or more times. The chain uses TRBV9 and TRBJ2-7, with 9 bases matching TRBD2. CDR3 length equals 16 residues. Germline trimming cut 3 bases from V and 2 bases from J; bases unmatched to any gene: 9. Germline V CDR1 and CDR2: SGDLS, YYNGEE. The CDR3 protein is CASSGYSGSGAYEQYF. CDR3 DNA sequence: TGTGCCAGCAGCGGATATAGCGGGAGCGGCGCCTACGAGCAGTACTTC.

This clonotype was counted at least ten times. The chain uses TRBV9 and TRBJ1-3; 7 positions agree with TRBD1. The CDR3 length is 15 residues. Looked up from germline, CDR1 is SGDLS and CDR2 is YYNGEE. V lost 4 bases and J lost 6; bases outside the gene matches: 10. This CDR3 reads CASSSGDSASNTIYF. CDR3 in DNA: TGTGCCAGCAGCTCCGGGGACAGTGCATCAAACACCATATATTTT. The full variable domain, with the rest looked up from reference TRBV9 and TRBJ1-3, is DSGVTQTPKHLITATGQRVTLRCSPRSGDLSVYWYQQSLDQGLQFLIQYYNGEERAKGNILERFSAQQFPDLHSELNLSSLELGDSALYFCASSSGDSASNTIYFGEGSWLTVV.

This clonotype was seen ten or more times. The chain joins TRBV9 to TRBJ2-2; 8 positions match TRBD1. CDR1 is SGDLS and CDR2 is YYNGEE in the germline V gene. The CDR3 has 18 amino acids. The V segment lost 0 bases and the J segment 4 bases; nucleotides outside the gene matches: 11. The CDR3 bases are TGTGCCAGCAGCGTAGCGTCCAGGGGGCTTTGGTCCACCGGGGAGCTGTTTTTT. Protein product: CASSVASRGLWSTGELFF.

This clonotype has at least ten counts. J is TRBJ2-3 and V is TRBV9, with TRBD2 as a possible D gene (5 bases). Germline loops: CDR1 SGDLS, CDR2 YYNGEE. This CDR3 comprises 16 residues. Trimming cost V 4 bases and J 0 bases, with 15 bases left between them. CDR3 protein: CASSPRRGTSTDTQYF. The CDR3 DNA reads TGTGCCAGCAGCCCACGCCGGGGTACTAGCACAGATACGCAGTATTTT.

This clonotype was recorded many times. The V gene is TRBV9, the J gene TRBJ2-7; TRBD2 matches 8 bases. The germline gives CDR1 SGDLS, CDR2 YYNGEE. This CDR3 has 15 residues. Trimming cost V 4 bases and J 3 bases; bases outside gene matches: 9. This CDR3 reads CASSPSAGGYYEQYF. The CDR3 nucleotides read TGTGCCAGCAGCCCCTCGGCGGGAGGTTACTACGAGCAGTACTTC. Filled out from reference TRBV9 and TRBJ2-7, the complete variable domain reads DSGVTQTPKHLITATGQRVTLRCSPRSGDLSVYWYQQSLDQGLQFLIQYYNGEERAKGNILERFSAQQFPDLHSELNLSSLELGDSALYFCASSPSAGGYYEQYFGPGTRLTVT.